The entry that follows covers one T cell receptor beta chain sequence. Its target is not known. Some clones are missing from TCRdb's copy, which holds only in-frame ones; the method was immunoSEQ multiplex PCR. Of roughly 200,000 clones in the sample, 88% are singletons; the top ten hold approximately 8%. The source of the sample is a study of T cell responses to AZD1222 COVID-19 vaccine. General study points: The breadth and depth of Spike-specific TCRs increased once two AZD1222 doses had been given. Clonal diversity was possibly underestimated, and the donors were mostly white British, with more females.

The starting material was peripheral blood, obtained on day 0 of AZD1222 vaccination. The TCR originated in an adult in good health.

CDR3: CAWSAGQGARDEQFF. The CDR3 DNA reads as TGTGCCTGGAGTGCGGGACAGGGGGCCCGTGATGAGCAGTTCTTC. V usage is TRBV30 and J usage is TRBJ2-1; 12 bases map to TRBD1. The CDR3 totals 15 residues. CDR1 and CDR2 (germline): GTSNPN, SVGIG (reference sequence). The V segment lost 1 base and the J segment 8 bases; nucleotides outside the gene matches: 6.